This TCR beta chain was obtained from a study of shared clonotypes between healthy human individuals. Whole-study findings and limits: Shared clonotypes across all four donors exceeded non-shared ones in generation probability.

Healthy and HIV-negative, the adult donors had no recent acute infections or vaccinations. The CDR3 has 15 residues. Germline V CDR1 and CDR2: SGHAT, FQNNGV. V dropped 4 bases and J dropped 9; count of bases not matched to a gene: 11. Several immunoSEQ 96-well plates shared each subset's DNA, each plate a replicate. In the original processing: For the immunoSEQ data, sequences were junction-only without quality scores, so filtering differed. Some clones are missing from TCRdb's copy, which holds only in-frame ones; the method was immunoSEQ multiplex PCR. That table is the source of V, J and clone size, and D and trimming were worked out from the DNA. This sample has about 640,000 clones, with about three quarters found just once. This clone has ten or more counts. Its cognate antigen is unknown.

This chain links TRBV11-2 with TRBJ1-4; 7 bases fit TRBD1. The clonotype originates from a woman in her 30s in good health. Sequenced input: memory CD4+ T cells sorted from blood. Noted subset: CD45RA-negative fraction. CDR3 coding DNA: TGTGCCAGCAGCTCAGGCCATCAGGGACAGCAAAAACTGTTTTTT. Residues: CASSSGHQGQQKLFF.